The subject of this entry is one TCR beta chain. Its target antigen remains unknown. One end of the junction varies from germline; a read error may be responsible. Genomic DNA was used as template for profiling of TCR beta VDJ combinations and CDR3 sequences. An Illumina HiSeq 2000 was the platform used for TCR repertoire sequencing. For the original study's pipeline: Repertoires were assessed using TRBV/TRBJ rearrangement plots, CDR3 size and DJ length profiles, and Simpson's diversity index. The most abundant DNA sequence in the deep sequencing data was taken as the immunodominant clone. CDR3 amino acid sequences were screened for sharing across subjects and were compared with published repertoires and the VDJdb database. TCRdb reanalyzed the raw reads on its own, using fastp at Q25 for trimming and MiXCR for clone calling, and kept in-frame beta chains. Rows merge per CDR3 protein into single entries with the most common DNA and genes. The V and J calls and clone size come from TCRdb's table, not from the authors' own analysis. For this sample there are a few hundred thousand distinct CDR3 sequences; roughly 82% appear just once. 42% of the sample goes to the ten largest clones.

Flow cytometry had shown CD8+CD57+ cell expansion in the patients selected for sequencing. Every patient had severe acquired aplastic anemia, diagnosed using the International Study of Aplastic Anemia and Agranulocytosis and Camitta criteria. Patients had received no therapy at the time of blood sampling. TCR repertoires of sorted CD4+ and CD8+ blood T cells from severe aplastic anemia patients and healthy subjects were deep-sequenced in the study. In the USA, patient enrollment took place under clinicaltrials.gov protocols 00001620, 01623167, 00001397, 00071045, 00081523 and 00961064. Ficoll-Paque density gradient centrifugation was used to isolate peripheral blood mononuclear cells. Before DNA was extracted, CD4+ and CD8+ T cells were sorted using either FACS or magnetic beads. This specimen belongs to a study of CD8+CD57+ T cells in acquired aplastic anemia (dated by TCRdb to between 2018 and 2020). For context, the study as a whole: Extracted DNA from sorted CD4+ and CD8+ cells averaged approximately 3.4 ug, ranging from about 0.18 to 27.4 ug. CD8+CD57+ expansion was defined as frequency above the mean frequency observed in healthy subjects.

The CDR3 holds 14 amino acids from the cysteine to the phenylalanine. Of the read, only the CDR3 DNA is kept; its 42 bases are in frame from base 1. CDR1 and CDR2, looked up from the germline V gene, are SGDLS and YYNGEE. Findings and caveats that apply to the study as a whole: Patients and healthy controls showed no significant difference in CD8+ Simpson's diversity (P=0.060). Although some 28 CD8+ CDR3 sequences were shared by patients and controls, these sequences appeared highly expressed in patients and within the immunodominant clones of patients.

The chain couples TRBV9 to TRBJ2-5; the D gene is possibly TRBD2, with 5 bases matching. What was sequenced was sorted CD4+, CD8+, or CD8+CD57+ T cells (not recorded which) from PBMCs. This receptor was taken from a human donor with aplastic anemia. The CDR3 region reads CATSVGSDTQYLYF. The DNA reads as follows: TGTGCCACCAGCGTAGGTAGCGACACGCAGTATCTTTACTTC.